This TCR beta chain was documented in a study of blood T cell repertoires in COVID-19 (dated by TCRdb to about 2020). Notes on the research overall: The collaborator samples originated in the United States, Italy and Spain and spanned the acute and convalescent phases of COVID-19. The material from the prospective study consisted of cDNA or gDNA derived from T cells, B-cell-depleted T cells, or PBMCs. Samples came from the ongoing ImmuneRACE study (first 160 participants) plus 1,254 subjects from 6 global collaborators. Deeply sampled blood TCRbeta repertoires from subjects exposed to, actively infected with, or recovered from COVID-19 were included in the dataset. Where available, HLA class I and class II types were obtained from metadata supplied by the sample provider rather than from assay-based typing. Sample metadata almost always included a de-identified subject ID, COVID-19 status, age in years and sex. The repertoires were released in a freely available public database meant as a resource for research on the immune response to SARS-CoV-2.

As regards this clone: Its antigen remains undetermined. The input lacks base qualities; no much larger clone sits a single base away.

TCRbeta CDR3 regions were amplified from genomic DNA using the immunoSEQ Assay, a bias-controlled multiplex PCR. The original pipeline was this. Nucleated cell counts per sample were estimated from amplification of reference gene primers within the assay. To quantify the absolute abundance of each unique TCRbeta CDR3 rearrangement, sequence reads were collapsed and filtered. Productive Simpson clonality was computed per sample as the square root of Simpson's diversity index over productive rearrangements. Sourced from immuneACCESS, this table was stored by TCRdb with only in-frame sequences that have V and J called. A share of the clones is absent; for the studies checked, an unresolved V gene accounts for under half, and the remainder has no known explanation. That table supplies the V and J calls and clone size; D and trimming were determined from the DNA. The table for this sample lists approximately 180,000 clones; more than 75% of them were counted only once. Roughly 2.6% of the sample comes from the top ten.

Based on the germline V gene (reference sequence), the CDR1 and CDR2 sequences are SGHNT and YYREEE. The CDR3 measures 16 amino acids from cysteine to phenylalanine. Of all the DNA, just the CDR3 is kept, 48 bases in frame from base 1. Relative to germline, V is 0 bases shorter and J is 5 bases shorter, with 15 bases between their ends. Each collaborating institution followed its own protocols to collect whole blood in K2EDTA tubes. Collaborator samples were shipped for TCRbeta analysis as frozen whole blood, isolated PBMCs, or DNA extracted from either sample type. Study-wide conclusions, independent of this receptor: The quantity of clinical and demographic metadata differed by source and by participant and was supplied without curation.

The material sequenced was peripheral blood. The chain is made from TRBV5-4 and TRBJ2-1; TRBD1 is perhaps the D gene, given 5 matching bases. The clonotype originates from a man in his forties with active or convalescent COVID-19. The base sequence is TGTGCCAGCAGCTTGGGGGGCAGGGCTAGGGACAATGAGCAGTTCTTC. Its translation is CASSLGGRARDNEQFF. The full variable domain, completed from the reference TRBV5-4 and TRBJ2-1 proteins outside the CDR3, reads ETGVTQSPTHLIKTRGQQVTLRCSSQSGHNTVSWYQQALGQGPQFIFQYYREEENGRGNFPPRFSGLQFPNYSSELNVNALELDDSALYLCASSLGGRARDNEQFFGPGTRLTVL.